The next 32 T cell receptor beta chains were all read from a single sample in a study of OX40 agonist ivuxolimab in advanced cancers. Here immunoSEQ multiplex PCR was the method, and the copy in TCRdb shows in-frame clones only, minus some. Among about 68,000 clones listed, roughly 85% were seen once. The source was CD4+ or CD8+ T cells sorted from blood, collected in a trial of the OX40 agonist ivuxolimab. The receptors stem from an adult with an advanced solid tumor such as melanoma, head and neck, liver or kidney cancer.

This clone was detected ten times or more. This sequence joins TRBV4-2 and TRBJ1-2; no clear D. CDR1 LGHNA and CDR2 YNFKEQ come from the germline V gene. Trimming cost V 4 bases and J 2 bases, with 11 bases left between them. This CDR3 spans 14 amino acids. CDR3 region: CASSPGGENYGYTF. The CDR3 DNA sequence: TGTGCCAGCAGCCCGGGCGGAGAGAACTATGGCTACACCTTC.

The CDR3 region has the DNA TGTGCCAGCAGCTCTGGACTAGCGAATCCCTACGAGCAGTACGTC. Amino acid sequence: CASSSGLANPYEQYV. V is TRBV7-3 and J is TRBJ2-7; TRBD2 matches 9 bases. Germline V gives CDR1 SGHTA, CDR2 FQGTGA. The junction had 6 bases not matched to a gene; V was cut back by 4 bases and J by 2 bases. The CDR3 is 15 residues long.

The chain combines TRBV5-4 with TRBJ2-1; D not certain. The CDR3 covers 13 residues. Trimming shortened V by 0 bases and J by 4 bases, and 5 bases separated the two germline ends. Per the germline V gene, CDR1 is SGHNT and CDR2 is YYREEE (reference sequence). The CDR3 nucleotides read TGTGCCAGCAGCTTGGCGCAGTACAATGAGCAGTTCTTC. This gives the protein CASSLAQYNEQFF.

The rearrangement links TRBV5-5 to TRBJ2-7; 16 nucleotides align to TRBD2. The germline gives CDR1 SGHKS, CDR2 YYEKEE (reference sequence). The CDR3 runs 15 residues. The ends lost 4 bases at V and 4 bases at J; junction bases unmatched: 2. The CDR3 nucleotides are TGTGCCAGCAGCCCGGGACTAGCGGGGGGGTACGAGCAGTACGTC. It is translated as CASSPGLAGGYEQYV.

The CDR3 region is CASSLGTASSYEQYV. The CDR3 nucleotides are TGTGCCAGCTCACTCGGGACAGCGAGCTCCTACGAGCAGTACGTC. V gene TRBV18 combines with J gene TRBJ2-7, with TRBD1 matching 7 bases. In germline, CDR1 is KGHSH, CDR2 LQKENI. With 4 bases clipped from V and 0 bases from J, the junction kept 6 bases outside the gene matches. The CDR3 extends over 15 amino acids.

The chain uses TRBV7-2 and TRBJ2-5, with D unclear. V shed 0 bases and J shed 7 bases, with 6 bases lying between them. In germline, CDR1 is SGHTA, CDR2 FQGNSA. This CDR3 region has 12 residues. The CDR3: CASSLASTTQYF. CDR3 nucleotide sequence: TGTGCCAGCAGCTTAGCTTCTACGACCCAGTACTTC.

The V and J genes are TRBV4-1 and TRBJ2-3; possibly TRBD1 for D (6 bases). Germline loops: CDR1 MGHRA, CDR2 YSYEKL. The CDR3 consists of 15 residues. Trimming took 4 bases from V and 2 from J, leaving 13 bases between them. DNA of the CDR3: TGCGCCAGCAGCCTCTTCGGACAGAACACAGATACGCAGTATTTT. Its protein product is CASSLFGQNTDTQYF.

The chain couples TRBV2 to TRBJ1-2; 7 nucleotides match TRBD1. The CDR3 contains 15 residues. Trimming at V came to 2 bases and at J to 4 bases, leaving 7 bases not matched to a gene. CDR1 is SNHLY and CDR2 is FYNNEI in the germline V gene. This CDR3 is CASSEFGGGSYGYTF. CDR3 DNA sequence: TGTGCCAGCAGTGAATTCGGAGGGGGCAGCTATGGCTACACCTTC.

Here the CDR3 DNA reads TGTGCCAGCAGCTCCCCCTTCGGGGGCCAAGAGACCCAGTACTTC. Translation: CASSSPFGGQETQYF. The chain recombines TRBV5-5 with TRBJ2-5, with D perhaps matching TRBD2 (6 bases). The CDR3 has 15 residues. Between the trimmed V and J ends, which lost 3 bases and 1 base, there was a span of 13 bases. Germline assignment: CDR1 SGHKS and CDR2 YYEKEE (reference sequence).

The chain is built from TRBV4-1 and TRBJ1-1; 7 nucleotides match TRBD1. V trimming: 5 bases; J trimming: 1 base; junction bases outside the gene matches: 10. The CDR3 totals 16 residues. Germline values: CDR1 MGHRA, CDR2 YSYEKL. CDR3 protein: CASSEGQNKPNTEAFF. The CDR3 bases are TGCGCCAGCAGCGAGGGACAGAATAAACCGAACACTGAAGCTTTCTTT.

The chain carries TRBV9 and TRBJ2-3, with TRBD2 matching over 9 bases. J gave up 3 bases and V 0 bases, and 8 bases lay outside the gene matches. The germline CDR1 and CDR2 sequences are SGDLS and YYNGEE. The CDR3 has 17 amino acids. The CDR3 DNA reads TGTGCCAGCAGCGTAGGTATTAGCGGGAGCCGGACAGATACGCAGTATTTT. The encoded protein is CASSVGISGSRTDTQYF. Supplemented by reference TRBV9 and TRBJ2-3, the full variable domain reads DSGVTQTPKHLITATGQRVTLRCSPRSGDLSVYWYQQSLDQGLQFLIQYYNGEERAKGNILERFSAQQFPDLHSELNLSSLELGDSALYFCASSVGISGSRTDTQYFGPGTRLTVL.

The chain joins TRBV28 to TRBJ2-1; 7 bases agree with TRBD2. The germline gives CDR1 MDHEN, CDR2 SYDVKM. The trim removed 2 bases at V and 5 bases at J, leaving 12 bases unmatched. CDR3 length: 17 residues. CDR3 sequence reads: CASSLGLGRVGHNEQFF. Here the CDR3 DNA reads TGTGCCAGCAGTTTAGGGTTGGGGAGGGTTGGCCACAATGAGCAGTTCTTC.

The V and J genes are TRBV7-9 and TRBJ2-1, with TRBD2 identical over 9 bases. Germline values: CDR1 SEHNR, CDR2 FQNEAQ (reference sequence). This CDR3 is 15 amino acids long. Germline trimming cut 1 base from V and 7 bases from J; bases unmatched to any gene: 5. For the CDR3, the DNA is TGTGCCAGCAGCTTAGTTGGGACTAGCTCAAATGAGCAGTTCTTC. It translates to CASSLVGTSSNEQFF.

The chain recombines TRBV5-1 with TRBJ2-2, with unresolved D. The V end was cut by 0 bases, the J end by 2 bases, with 5 bases between. This CDR3 has 14 residues. From germline, CDR1 is SGHRS and CDR2 YFSETQ. Here the CDR3 DNA reads TGCGCCAGCAGCTTGGACCGTAACACCGGGGAGCTGTTTTTT. It translates to CASSLDRNTGELFF.

The chain uses TRBV5-4 and TRBJ2-3; the match to TRBD2 covers 8 bases. J was trimmed by 3 bases and V by 4 bases; bases with no gene match: 7. Germline V gives CDR1 SGHNT, CDR2 YYREEE (reference sequence). The CDR3 has 15 residues. The CDR3 region has the DNA TGTGCCAGCAGCCCCTTTCGGGGGGGGACAGATACGCAGTATTTT. Amino acid sequence: CASSPFRGGTDTQYF.

The genes are TRBV6-5 and TRBJ2-3, with a tentative D call TRBD2 (6 bases). Trimming removed 0 bases from V and 4 bases from J, with 8 bases in between. The CDR3 length is 14 residues. Looked up from germline, CDR1 is MNHEY and CDR2 is SVGAGI. The CDR3 loop reads CASSYSTGADTQYF. The CDR3 region has the DNA TGTGCCAGCAGTTACTCGACGGGGGCAGATACGCAGTATTTT.

The chain links TRBV9 to TRBJ2-6; no definite D call. The V end was cut by 2 bases, the J end by 0 bases, with 12 bases between. Germline V gene sequence: CDR1 SGDLS, CDR2 YYNGEE. CDR3 size: 17 residues. The CDR3 DNA reads as TGTGCCAGCAGCGTTACCCCTTTCGGCTCTGGGGCCAACGTCCTGACTTTC. Translated, it gives CASSVTPFGSGANVLTF.

The chain joins TRBV27 to TRBJ1-1; D is possibly TRBD1 (5 bases). The germline V and J ends were trimmed by 5 bases and 0 bases, with 22 bases remaining between them. Germline CDR1 MNHEY, CDR2 SMNVEV (reference sequence). The CDR3 is 18 residues long. The CDR3 here is CASSPLAGTLTLNTEAFF. CDR3 nucleotide sequence: TGTGCCAGCAGTCCTCTGGCGGGGACCCTGACCTTGAACACTGAAGCTTTCTTT.

The rearrangement joins TRBV9 to TRBJ1-3; no definite D call. Germline CDR1 is SGDLS and CDR2 is YYNGEE. Trimming took 3 bases from V and 2 from J, leaving 15 bases between them. The CDR3 loop spans 16 amino acids. The chain's CDR3 is CASSEMSGVTGNTIYF. Written as DNA, the CDR3 is TGTGCCAGCAGCGAAATGAGCGGGGTTACTGGAAACACCATATATTTT.

V is TRBV28 and J is TRBJ2-7, with 9 bases that match TRBD1. Germline loops: CDR1 MDHEN, CDR2 SYDVKM. V was pared by 10 bases and J by 4 bases, with 11 bases of the junction left unmatched. This CDR3 contains 14 residues. CDR3 DNA sequence: TGTGCCACCTTCCGGGACAGGGCAACGTACGAGCAGTACTTC. This codes for CATFRDRATYEQYF.

The chain joins TRBV7-3 to TRBJ2-7, with 8 bases that match TRBD1. The CDR3 spans 13 residues. The junction had 6 bases not matched to a gene; V was cut back by 5 bases and J by 6 bases. Germline-derived CDR1 and CDR2 are SGHTA and FQGTGA. This CDR3 reads CASSVATGGEQYF. The CDR3, as DNA: TGTGCCAGCAGCGTCGCAACAGGGGGCGAGCAGTACTTC. Looking up the rest from reference TRBV7-3 and TRBJ2-7 gives the full variable domain: GAGVSQTPSNKVTEKGKYVELRCDPISGHTALYWYRQSLGQGPEFLIYFQGTGAADDSGLPNDRFFAVRPEGSVSTLKIQRTERGDSAVYLCASSVATGGEQYFGPGTRLTVT.

The V gene is TRBV6-7, the J gene TRBJ2-1, with D perhaps given as TRBD1 or TRBD2 (6 bases each). TRBV6-7 is an ORF, and what it does is uncertain. This CDR3 spans 17 amino acids. Deletions cut 2 bases from V and 6 bases from J, with 20 bases between. CDR3 amino acids: CASSYLSFGGQCNEQFF. CDR3 in DNA: TGTGCCAGCAGTTACCTATCCTTTGGGGGGCAATGCAATGAGCAGTTCTTC.

The chain links TRBV10-3 to TRBJ2-3; tentative D call: TRBD2 (6 bases). Germline CDR1 is ENHRY and CDR2 is SYGVKD. This CDR3 contains 17 residues. The germline V and J ends were trimmed by 7 bases and 0 bases, with 20 bases remaining between them. The CDR3 loop reads CAITPGGFLTSTDTQYF. The CDR3 region has the DNA TGTGCCATCACCCCTGGAGGGTTCCTCACTAGCACAGATACGCAGTATTTT.

This clone was observed a few times. The chain is built from TRBV2 and TRBJ2-3, with 10 bases aligning to TRBD1. CDR1 is SNHLY and CDR2 is FYNNEI in the germline V gene. The CDR3 loop spans 14 amino acids. Unmatched junction bases numbered 4, after V lost 7 bases and J lost 3 bases. Written as DNA, the CDR3 is TGTGCCAGCAAGGACAGGGGGGGAACAGATACGCAGTATTTT. Translation gives CASKDRGGTDTQYF.

The V and J genes are TRBV10-3 and TRBJ2-3; the D is unclear. With 3 bases removed from V and 2 bases from J, the gap between germline ends came to 6 bases. The CDR3 runs to 13 residues. The germline V gene has CDR1 ENHRY and CDR2 SYGVKD. The CDR3, as DNA: TGTGCCATCAGTGACTCCCTCACAGATACGCAGTATTTT. Amino acid sequence: CAISDSLTDTQYF.

The rearrangement uses TRBV7-3 and TRBJ2-2; TRBD1 or TRBD2 may be the D gene (5 bases each). Per the germline V gene, CDR1 is SGHTA and CDR2 is FQGTGA. The germline V and J ends were trimmed by 6 bases and 4 bases, with 18 bases remaining between them. The CDR3 totals 16 residues. The CDR3 DNA reads TGTGCCAGCAGTCGGGCCCCGGGGCCAAGCACCGGGGAGCTGTTTTTT. Translating it yields CASSRAPGPSTGELFF.

V and J are TRBV18 and TRBJ1-1; D possibly corresponds to TRBD1 (6 bases). The germline CDR1 and CDR2 sequences are KGHSH and LQKENI. The CDR3 runs to 15 residues. V was shortened by 3 bases and J by 4 bases, with 15 bases between the two germline ends. The CDR3 here is CASSPFSTGSTEAFF. The CDR3 bases are TGTGCCAGCTCACCCTTTTCGACAGGATCCACTGAAGCTTTCTTT.

The rearrangement links TRBV7-3 to TRBJ2-2, with TRBD1 matching 8 bases. V shed 5 bases, J shed 6 bases, and the junction held 11 bases outside the gene matches. The CDR3 loop spans 16 amino acids. CDR1 SGHTA and CDR2 FQGTGA come from the germline V gene. CDR3 sequence reads: CASSPQGAQFSGELFF. CDR3 coding DNA: TGTGCCAGCAGCCCCCAGGGGGCACAATTCTCCGGGGAGCTGTTTTTT.

This chain links TRBV5-1 with TRBJ1-1; a possible D gene is TRBD1 (5 bases). This CDR3 region has 14 residues. In germline, CDR1 is SGHRS, CDR2 YFSETQ. V lost 1 base and J 3 bases, leaving 10 bases between the germline ends. The DNA for the CDR3 is TGCGCCAGCAGCTTGCAGGGTGGGTACACTGAAGCTTTCTTT. Encoded protein: CASSLQGGYTEAFF.

CDR3 protein: CASSIQDTPVIQYF. The CDR3 nucleotides read TGTGCCAGTAGTATTCAGGACACCCCAGTCATTCAGTACTTC. V gene TRBV19 combines with J gene TRBJ2-4; the D gene is possibly TRBD1 (5 bases). Germline V gene data show CDR1 as LNHDA and CDR2 as SQIVND (reference sequence). V was shortened by 3 bases and J by 9 bases, with 15 bases between the two germline ends. The CDR3 has 14 residues. The entire variable domain, with the rest obtained from reference TRBV19 and TRBJ2-4, is as follows: DGGITQSPKYLFRKEGQNVTLSCEQNLNHDAMYWYRQDPGQGLRLIYYSQIVNDFQKGDIAEGYSVSREKKESFPLTVTSAQKNPTAFYLCASSIQDTPVIQYFGAGTRLSVL.

V and J are TRBV25-1 and TRBJ2-2; perhaps TRBD2 as D (5 bases). The germline V gene encodes CDR1 MGHDK and CDR2 SYGVNS. The CDR3 consists of 13 residues. Trimming pared 5 bases from V and 3 bases from J, leaving 7 bases between. CDR3 DNA sequence: TGTGCCAGCAGTCCGGACTACACCGGGGAGCTGTTTTTT. Its protein product is CASSPDYTGELFF. Full variable domain (outside the CDR3, taken from reference TRBV25-1 and TRBJ2-2): EADIYQTPRYLVIGTGKKITLECSQTMGHDKMYWYQQDPGMELHLIHYSYGVNSTEKGDLSSESTVSRIRTEHFPLTLESARPSHTSQYLCASSPDYTGELFFGEGSRLTVL.

This chain joins TRBV6-5 and TRBJ2-7, with D uncertain. The CDR3 totals 13 residues. The V end was cut by 7 bases, the J end by 0 bases, with 10 bases between. The germline V gene encodes CDR1 MNHEY and CDR2 SVGAGI. CDR3 loop: CASNMGNSYEQYF. Written as DNA, the CDR3 is TGTGCCAGCAATATGGGCAACTCCTACGAGCAGTACTTC.